This T cell receptor (beta chain) was profiled in a study of OX40 agonist ivuxolimab in advanced cancers. Study details: The patients received agonistic anti-OX40 (CD134) antibody ivuxolimab.

A remark on this clone: Its ends do not fully match the called genes, so a read error is possible. Other DNA sequences in the sample encode the same CDR3.

TCRdb keeps only in-frame clones here, not all; method: immunoSEQ multiplex PCR. There are about 15,000 clones in the sample; roughly 78% occur only once, and around an eighth lies in the top ten. Germline CDR1 reads SGHVS; CDR2 reads FNYEAQ. The CDR3 runs 14 residues. The study sampled blood at baseline, cycle 4 day 1, and cycle 7 day 1. This material consisted of CD4+ or CD8+ T cells sorted from blood, taken in a trial of the OX40 agonist ivuxolimab. The source of this sequence is an adult with an advanced solid tumor such as melanoma, head and neck, liver or kidney cancer. The chain couples TRBV7-6 to TRBJ2-2, with D possibly being TRBD1 or TRBD2 (5 bases each). CDR3 nucleotide sequence: TGTGCCAGCAGCTTATGGGGGAACACTGGGGAGCTGTTTTTT. Translation gives CASSLWGNTGELFF.